These 5 T cell receptor beta chains share one sample of origin, sequenced in a study of cytomegalovirus exposure and HLA in healthy donors. The PCR ran on 60 Vbeta and 13 Jbeta primers. Clones were sequenced by immunoSEQ multiplex PCR, and TCRdb holds only the in-frame ones, with some missing. Of 150,000 to 200,000 clones in the sample, around 62% were seen once. The sample taken for sequencing was PBMCs. These receptors were collected from a man aged 40-49 years in good health and CMV-seronegative.

The chain couples TRBV5-8 to TRBJ2-2; D possibly corresponds to TRBD1 (5 bases). The germline V gene has CDR1 SGHTS and CDR2 YDEGEE. The CDR3 extends over 15 amino acids. Deletions cut 2 bases from V and 4 bases from J, with 12 bases between. The CDR3 spells CASSFSSGITGELFF. CDR3 nucleotides: TGTGCCAGCAGCTTTAGTTCAGGGATCACCGGGGAGCTGTTTTTT.

A single count supports this clone. The chain links TRBV6-5 to TRBJ2-7, with TRBD2 as a possible D gene (6 bases). The CDR3 extends over 15 amino acids. The germline gives CDR1 MNHEY, CDR2 SVGAGI. The V end lost 0 bases, the J end lost 6 bases, and 15 bases lay between the germline ends. In nucleotides, the CDR3 is TGTGCCAGCAGTTACTCGGCAGGGAGGCCGAGCGAGCAGTACTTC. Its translation: CASSYSAGRPSEQYF.

This chain uses TRBV18 with TRBJ2-1; TRBD2 agrees at 9 bases. The V gene end was trimmed by 1 base and the J gene end by 8 bases; junction bases not matched to a gene: 12. CDR3 length: 17 residues. Per germline, CDR1 KGHSH and CDR2 LQKENI. CDR3 amino acids: CASSPQVPRGGSDEQFF. CDR3 sequence (DNA): TGTGCCAGCTCACCACAAGTCCCGCGGGGGGGAAGTGATGAGCAGTTCTTC.

This clone came up once. This chain connects TRBV5-6 to TRBJ1-2; D possibly corresponds to TRBD1 (5 bases). Deletions cut 0 bases from V and 7 bases from J, with 13 bases between. CDR1 is SGHDT and CDR2 is YYEEEE in the germline V gene. CDR3 size: 14 residues. DNA of the CDR3: TGTGCCAGCAGCTTGGACAGGTTCCCGAGTGGCTACACCTTC. Translation: CASSLDRFPSGYTF.

On this clone: A read error may produce the germline difference seen at one junction end. The genes are TRBV7-2 and TRBJ1-1, with TRBD1 matching 8 bases. Germline CDR1 SGHTA, CDR2 FQGNSA. The CDR3 has 14 amino acids. CDR3 bases: TGTGCTAGCAGCTTCGGACAGGGAAGCACTGAAGCTTTCTTT. Protein sequence: CASSFGQGSTEAFF.